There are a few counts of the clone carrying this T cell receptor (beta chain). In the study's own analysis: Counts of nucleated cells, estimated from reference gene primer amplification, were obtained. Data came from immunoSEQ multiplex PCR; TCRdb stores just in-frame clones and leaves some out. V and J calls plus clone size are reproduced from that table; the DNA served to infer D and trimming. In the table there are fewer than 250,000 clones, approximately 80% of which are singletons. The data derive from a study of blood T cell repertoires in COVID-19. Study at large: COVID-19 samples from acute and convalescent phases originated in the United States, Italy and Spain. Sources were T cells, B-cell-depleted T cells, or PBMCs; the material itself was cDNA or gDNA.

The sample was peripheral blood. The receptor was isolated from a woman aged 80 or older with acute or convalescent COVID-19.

The CDR3 spells CASSPLLAVGDEQFF. DNA for the CDR3: TGTGCCAGCAGCCCTTTATTAGCGGTCGGCGATGAGCAGTTCTTC. The chain recombines TRBV14 with TRBJ2-1, with a possible D match to TRBD2 (6 bases). The CDR3 covers 15 residues. V lost 4 bases and J lost 8, with 18 bases in between. CDR1 is SGHDN and CDR2 is FVKESK in the germline V gene.